A selection of T cell receptor beta chains follows, all from one sample in a study of T cell responses to AZD1222 COVID-19 vaccine. Clones were read by immunoSEQ multiplex PCR, and TCRdb kept only the in-frame ones, dropping some. Of 120,000 or so clones listed, less than 90% were seen once; the top ten hold roughly 1.5%. The sample was peripheral blood, taken on day 0 of AZD1222 vaccination. The receptors stem from an adult in good health. The conserved cysteine and the conserved F or W are not part of the CDR3 here. The size entry is marked missing in some rows and otherwise reads once, few, many or a size class.

clone size,V gene,CDR3 protein
-,TRBV3-1/TRBV3-2,ASSQGATNEKLF
-,TRBV7-2,ASTPPWGEYGYT
-,TRBV27,ASSPQARENTEAF
once,TRBV4-1,ASSQASDRAANYGYT
-,TRBV7-8,ASSFWEGDQPQH
-,TRBV2,ASSGAEAF
-,TRBV5-8,ASSLDQRGYT
-,TRBV19,ASKGDRAEKLF
-,TRBV19,ASSPGTRGLYEQY
once,TRBV21-1,ASSTRRAYNEQF
-,TRBV6-6,ASSTDNRRSWTSSNYEQY
-,TRBV5-1,ASWLGQGGTDTQY
-,TRBV6-5,ASSYSGQNRNTIY
-,TRBV29-1,SVVVTGEKLF
-,TRBV15,ATSARQVSTDTQY
-,TRBV27,ASSLGGTGVGNEQY
-,TRBV28,ASSFGTAANEKLF
-,TRBV30,AWSVLGGYT
-,TRBV21-1,ASCRDSYYSNQPQH
-,TRBV6-5,ASRPRDTYGYT
-,TRBV19,AINPGTGVGNSNQPQH
-,TRBV5-1,ASSLDLWGSYEQY
-,TRBV3-1/TRBV3-2,ASSHQGGYNEQF
once,TRBV7-8,ASSPGGDSYNSPLH
-,TRBV2,ASSKQNLNTEAF
-,TRBV5-1,ASSSERSGNTIY
-,TRBV6-5,ASSSGLNQPQH
-,TRBV5-1,ASSPSGDSGNTIY
-,TRBV7-2,ASTIGGIGNQPQH
-,TRBV29-1,SVEYGPMAEAF
-,TRBV9,ASSVEDGAGSYEQY
-,TRBV5-6,ASSLRGLREQF
few,TRBV30,AWSVATNTEAF
-,TRBV6-5,ASSFTGVDSPLH
-,TRBV4-1,ASSQDDRIKSTAF
-,TRBV19,ASRYRDANYGYT
-,TRBV2,ASRQGTGKGGHQPQH
-,TRBV11-2,ASSVEGVGTDTQY
-,TRBV14,ASSQDHRGQGTQY
-,TRBV9,ASRIGTDNSPLH
-,TRBV6-1,ASREGGTQY
once,TRBV19,ASSIMAMNTEAF
-,TRBV2,ATSTGNSHAGELF
-,TRBV7-2,ASSPAGTGNGPQH
-,TRBV14,ASSPDRGQGWGDTEAF